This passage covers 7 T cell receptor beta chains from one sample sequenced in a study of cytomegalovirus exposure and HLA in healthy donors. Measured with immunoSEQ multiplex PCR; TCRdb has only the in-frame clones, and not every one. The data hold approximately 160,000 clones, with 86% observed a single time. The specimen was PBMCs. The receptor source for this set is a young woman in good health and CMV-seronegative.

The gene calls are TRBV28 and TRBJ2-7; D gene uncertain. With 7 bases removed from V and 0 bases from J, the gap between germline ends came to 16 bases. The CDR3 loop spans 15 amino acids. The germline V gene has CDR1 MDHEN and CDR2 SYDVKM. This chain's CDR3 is CASTDPPGNSYEQYF. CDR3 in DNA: TGTGCCAGCACCGACCCACCGGGCAACTCCTACGAGCAGTACTTC.

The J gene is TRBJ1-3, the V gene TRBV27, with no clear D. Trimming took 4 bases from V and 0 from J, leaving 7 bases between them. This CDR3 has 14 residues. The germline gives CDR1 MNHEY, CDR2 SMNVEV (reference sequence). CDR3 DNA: TGTGCCAGCAGTTCGGGTAGCTCTGGAAACACCATATATTTT. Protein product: CASSSGSSGNTIYF.

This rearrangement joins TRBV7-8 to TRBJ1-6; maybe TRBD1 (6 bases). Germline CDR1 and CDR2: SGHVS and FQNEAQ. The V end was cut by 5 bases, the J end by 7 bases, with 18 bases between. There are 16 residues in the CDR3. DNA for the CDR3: TGTGCCAGCAGCACAAACCCCAGGGGCACGAATTCACCCCTCCACTTT. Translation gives CASSTNPRGTNSPLHF.

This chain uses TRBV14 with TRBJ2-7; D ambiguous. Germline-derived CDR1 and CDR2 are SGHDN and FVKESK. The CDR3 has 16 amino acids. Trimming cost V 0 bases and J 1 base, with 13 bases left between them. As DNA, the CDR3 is TGTGCCAGCAGCCAAGATCTTGGTCTACCTTCCTACGAGCAGTACTTC. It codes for CASSQDLGLPSYEQYF.

CDR3 residues: CASSLGSGQANTGELFF. The CDR3 coding sequence is TGTGCCAGCAGCTTAGGGTCAGGACAGGCGAACACCGGGGAGCTGTTTTTT. V and J are TRBV13 and TRBJ2-2; 7 bases map to TRBD1. CDR3 length: 17 residues. From germline, CDR1 is PRHDT and CDR2 FYEKMQ (reference sequence). V lost 0 bases and J lost 0; bases outside the gene matches: 4.

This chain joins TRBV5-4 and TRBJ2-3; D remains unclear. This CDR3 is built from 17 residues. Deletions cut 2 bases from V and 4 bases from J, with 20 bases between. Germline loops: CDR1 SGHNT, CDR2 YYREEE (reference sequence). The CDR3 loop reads CASSFLLAPEGADTQYF. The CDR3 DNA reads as TGTGCCAGCAGCTTCCTGTTAGCTCCTGAAGGCGCAGATACGCAGTATTTT.

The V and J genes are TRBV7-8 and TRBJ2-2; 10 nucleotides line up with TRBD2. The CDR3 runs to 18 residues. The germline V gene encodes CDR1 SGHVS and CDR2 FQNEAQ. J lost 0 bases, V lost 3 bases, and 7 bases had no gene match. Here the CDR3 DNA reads TGTGCCAGCAGCTTGACTAGCGGGCGGGGGCCGAACACCGGGGAGCTGTTTTTT. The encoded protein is CASSLTSGRGPNTGELFF.